This T cell receptor beta chain was recovered during a study of early T cells in non-severe SARS-CoV-2 infection (dated by TCRdb to the early 2020s). A note on the overall study: Bulk RNA from unsorted whole blood was used for TCR sequencing, so alpha and beta chains could not be paired. The study at large found these results: VDJdb matching was skewed toward anti-spike CD8 responses and likely underestimated virus-specific expansions by missing private and CD4 specificities.

Libraries were prepared through 5' RACE. Sequenced using a NextSeq 500. The TCR library protocol attached unique molecular identifiers to individual cDNA molecules to correct for sequencing error and PCR bias. Sequencing covered both TCR alpha and beta chains, and within each sample the abundances of alpha and beta sequences were tightly co-correlated. Per the authors' processing: Decombinator V4 was used to annotate the V gene, J gene and CDR3 of the TCR sequences. Expanded TCRs were defined as changing significantly between any two time points under a Poisson model with p below 0.0001. TCR abundances were normalised to the total number of TCRs sequenced per sample and expressed as counts per million. TRAV1-2 paired with TRAJ12, TRAJ20 or TRAJ33 defined MAIT TCRs, while TRAV10 paired with TRAJ18 defined iNKT TCRs. VDJdb, accessed 1 November 2021, was searched for CMV, EBV and SARS-CoV-2 annotated TCRs, excluding TCRs annotated for multiple antigens. Clones were called with MiXCR by TCRdb after fastp trimmed the public reads at Q25, and only in-frame beta chains were retained. Records with the same CDR3 protein are collapsed into one entry carrying the most frequent genes and DNA. TCRdb's processing, not the authors' own work, is the source of the V and J calls. This sample is represented by 75,000 to 100,000 distinct CDR3 sequences; about 15% of them were singletons. The ten largest make up around 5.1% of the sample.

This was a case-control study nested in a cohort of healthcare workers in London, UK, who had nasopharyngeal swab PCR tests and blood samples taken every week. Healthcare workers were enrolled in the week of the UK lockdown, from 23 to 31 March 2020, and were followed every week for up to roughly 16 weeks. The CDR3 holds 14 amino acids from the cysteine to the phenylalanine. Of all the DNA, just the CDR3 is kept, 42 bases in frame from base 1. V is clipped by 7 bases and J by 0 bases, and the sequence between their germline boundaries is 12 bases long. This clonotype came up a few times. Its antigen target is currently unknown. Per-nucleotide qualities are absent, and no much larger clonotype sits a single base away.

The chain is made from TRBV12-3 or TRBV12-4 and TRBJ1-1, with no D gene named confidently. The clonotype comes from an adult who was a healthcare worker with PCR-confirmed SARS-CoV-2 infection or an uninfected control (not recorded which). The sample comprised whole blood. The CDR3 protein is CASKRENMNTEAFF. The DNA sequence follows: TGTGCCAGCAAGCGAGAAAACATGAACACTGAAGCTTTCTTT.